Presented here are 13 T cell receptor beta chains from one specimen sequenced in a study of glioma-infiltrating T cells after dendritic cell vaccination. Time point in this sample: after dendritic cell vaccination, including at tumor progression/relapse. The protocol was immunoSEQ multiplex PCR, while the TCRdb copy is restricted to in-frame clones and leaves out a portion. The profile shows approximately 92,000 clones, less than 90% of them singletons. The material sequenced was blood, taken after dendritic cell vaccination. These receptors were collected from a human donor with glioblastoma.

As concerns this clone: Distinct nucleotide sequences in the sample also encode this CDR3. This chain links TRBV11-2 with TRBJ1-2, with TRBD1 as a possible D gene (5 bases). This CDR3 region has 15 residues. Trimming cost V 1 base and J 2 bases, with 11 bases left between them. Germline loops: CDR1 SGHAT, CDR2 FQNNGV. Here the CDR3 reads CASSLVRGWNYGYTF. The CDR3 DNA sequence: TGTGCCAGCAGCTTAGTTCGGGGGTGGAACTATGGCTACACCTTC.

CDR3: CASSQAGTGIPSGGYTF. The CDR3 DNA sequence: TGCGCCAGCAGCCAGGCCGGGACAGGGATCCCCTCGGGTGGCTACACCTTC. The chain has TRBV4-1 and TRBJ1-2; 9 nucleotides line up with TRBD1. With V trimmed by 3 bases and J by 7 bases, 15 bases remained unmatched. This CDR3 has 17 residues. CDR1 and CDR2 (germline): MGHRA, YSYEKL.

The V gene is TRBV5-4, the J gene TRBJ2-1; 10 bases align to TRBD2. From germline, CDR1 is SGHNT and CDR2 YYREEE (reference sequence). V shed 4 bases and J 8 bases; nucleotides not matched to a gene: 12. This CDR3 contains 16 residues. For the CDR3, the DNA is TGTGCCAGCAGCCCCCCAGCGGGAGGGCCCTTATATGAGCAGTTCTTC. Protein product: CASSPPAGGPLYEQFF. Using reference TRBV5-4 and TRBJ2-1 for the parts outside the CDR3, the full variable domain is ETGVTQSPTHLIKTRGQQVTLRCSSQSGHNTVSWYQQALGQGPQFIFQYYREEENGRGNFPPRFSGLQFPNYSSELNVNALELDDSALYLCASSPPAGGPLYEQFFGPGTRLTVL.

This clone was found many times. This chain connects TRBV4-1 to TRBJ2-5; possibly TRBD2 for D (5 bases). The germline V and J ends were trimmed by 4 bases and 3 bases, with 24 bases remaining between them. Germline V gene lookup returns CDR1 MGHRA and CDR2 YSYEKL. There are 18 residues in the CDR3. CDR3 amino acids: CASSPYGGRGGSEETQYF. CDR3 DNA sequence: TGCGCCAGCAGCCCTTACGGCGGTCGTGGCGGGTCGGAAGAGACCCAGTACTTC.

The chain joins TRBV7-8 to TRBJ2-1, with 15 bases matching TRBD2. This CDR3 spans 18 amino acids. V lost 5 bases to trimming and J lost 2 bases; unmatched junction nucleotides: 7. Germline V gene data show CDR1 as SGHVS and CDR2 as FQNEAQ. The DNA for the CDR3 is TGTGCCAGCAGCCTCGGACTAGCGGGAGGGGACCCCTACAATGAGCAGTTCTTC. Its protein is CASSLGLAGGDPYNEQFF.

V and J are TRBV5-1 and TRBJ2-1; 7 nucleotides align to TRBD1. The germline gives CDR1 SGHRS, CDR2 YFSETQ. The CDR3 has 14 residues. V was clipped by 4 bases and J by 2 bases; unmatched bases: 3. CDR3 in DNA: TGCGCCAGCAGCAACCAGGGGGCCTACAATGAGCAGTTCTTC. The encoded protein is CASSNQGAYNEQFF.

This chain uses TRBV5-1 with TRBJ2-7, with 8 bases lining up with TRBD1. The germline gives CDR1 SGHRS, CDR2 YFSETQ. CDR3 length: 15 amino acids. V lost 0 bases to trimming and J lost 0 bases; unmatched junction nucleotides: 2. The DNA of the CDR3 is TGCGCCAGCAGCTTGGCTGGACAGGGCTCCTACGAGCAGTACTTC. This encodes CASSLAGQGSYEQYF.

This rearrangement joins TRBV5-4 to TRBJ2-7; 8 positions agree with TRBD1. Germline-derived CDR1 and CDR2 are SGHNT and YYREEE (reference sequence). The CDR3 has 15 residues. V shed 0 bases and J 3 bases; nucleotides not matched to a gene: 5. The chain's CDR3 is CASSLERTGIYEQYF. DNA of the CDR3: TGTGCCAGCAGCTTGGAGAGGACAGGGATCTACGAGCAGTACTTC.

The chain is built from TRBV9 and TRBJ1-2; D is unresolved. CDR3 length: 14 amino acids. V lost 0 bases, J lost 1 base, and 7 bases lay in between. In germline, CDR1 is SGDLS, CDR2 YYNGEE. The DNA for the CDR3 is TGTGCCAGCAGCGTAGGAACTCTTAACTATGGCTACACCTTC. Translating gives CASSVGTLNYGYTF. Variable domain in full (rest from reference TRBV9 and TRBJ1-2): DSGVTQTPKHLITATGQRVTLRCSPRSGDLSVYWYQQSLDQGLQFLIQYYNGEERAKGNILERFSAQQFPDLHSELNLSSLELGDSALYFCASSVGTLNYGYTFGSGTRLTVV.

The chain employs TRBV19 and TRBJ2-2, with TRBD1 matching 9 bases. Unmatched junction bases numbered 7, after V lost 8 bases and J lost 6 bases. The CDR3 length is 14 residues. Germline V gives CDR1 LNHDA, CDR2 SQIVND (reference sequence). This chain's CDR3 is CASRTGGSAGELFF. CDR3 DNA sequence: TGTGCCAGTCGAACAGGGGGCTCCGCCGGGGAGCTGTTTTTT.

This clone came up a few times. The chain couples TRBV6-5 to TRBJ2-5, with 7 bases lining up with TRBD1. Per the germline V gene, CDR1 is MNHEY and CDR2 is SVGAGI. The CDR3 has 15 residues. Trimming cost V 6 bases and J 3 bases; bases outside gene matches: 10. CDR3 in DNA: TGTGCCAGCAGGGAGTGGGACAGCCCCGAAGAGACCCAGTACTTC. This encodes CASREWDSPEETQYF.

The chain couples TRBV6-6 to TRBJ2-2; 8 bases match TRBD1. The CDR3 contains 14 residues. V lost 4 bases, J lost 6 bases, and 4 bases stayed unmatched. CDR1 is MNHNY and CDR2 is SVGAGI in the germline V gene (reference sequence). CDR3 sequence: CASSLIQGAGELFF. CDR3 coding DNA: TGTGCCAGCAGTTTGATACAGGGGGCCGGGGAGCTGTTTTTT.

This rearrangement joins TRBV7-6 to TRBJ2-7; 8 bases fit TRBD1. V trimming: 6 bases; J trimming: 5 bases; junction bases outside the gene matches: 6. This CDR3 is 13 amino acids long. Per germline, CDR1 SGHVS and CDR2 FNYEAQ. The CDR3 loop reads CASRPDRVHEQYF. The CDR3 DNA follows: TGTGCCAGCAGACCGGACAGGGTCCACGAGCAGTACTTC. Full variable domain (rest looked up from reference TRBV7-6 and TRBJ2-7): GAGVSQSPRYKVTKRGQDVALRCDPISGHVSLYWYRQALGQGPEFLTYFNYEAQQDKSGLPNDRFSAERPEGSISTLTIQRTEQRDSAMYRCASRPDRVHEQYFGPGTRLTVT.